These T cell receptor beta chains were read from a single sample in a study of Ad26.COV2.S vaccination and SARS-CoV-2 variants. Only in-frame clones appear in the TCRdb table, and some are missing; sequencing was by immunoSEQ multiplex PCR. The sample yields approximately 460,000 clones, 70% to 90% seen once. The sequenced sample was peripheral blood, obtained in a trial of Ad26.COV2.S vaccine versus placebo. The receptors shown here come from a person between 18 and 60 years old who received the Ad26.COV2.S COVID-19 vaccine or a placebo. CDR3s include the opening cysteine and the closing phenylalanine or tryptophan. The D gene is left open where the match is weak. Clone size appears in some rows only: once, few, many, or a class for an expanded clone.

j_call: TRBJ1-1
d_call: .
v_call: TRBV7-3
clone_size: .
cdr3_aa: CASSLQGGSEAFF
cdr3_nt: TGTGCCAGCAGCTTACAAGGGGGGTCTGAAGCTTTCTTT

j_call: TRBJ1-6
d_call: .
v_call: TRBV4-1
clone_size: .
cdr3_aa: CASSRGRDTNSPLHF
cdr3_nt: TGCGCCAGCAGCCGAGGGCGGGACACCAATTCACCCCTCCACTTT

j_call: TRBJ1-2
d_call: .
v_call: TRBV27
clone_size: .
cdr3_aa: CASSLTKDSPGYTF
cdr3_nt: TGTGCCAGCAGTTTGACAAAGGACAGCCCTGGCTACACCTTC

j_call: TRBJ2-1
d_call: .
v_call: TRBV5-1
clone_size: .
cdr3_aa: CASSLRGGDYNEQFF
cdr3_nt: TGCGCCAGCAGCCTCCGAGGAGGGGACTACAATGAGCAGTTCTTC

j_call: TRBJ1-4
d_call: TRBD1
v_call: TRBV7-9
clone_size: .
cdr3_aa: CASSPGGVDNEKLFF
cdr3_nt: TGTGCCAGCAGTCCAGGGGGCGTCGATAATGAAAAACTGTTTTTT

j_call: TRBJ2-2
d_call: .
v_call: TRBV6-5
clone_size: .
cdr3_aa: CASSWEGANTGELFF
cdr3_nt: TGTGCCAGCAGTTGGGAAGGGGCGAACACCGGGGAGCTGTTTTTT

j_call: TRBJ2-5
d_call: TRBD1
v_call: TRBV6-5
clone_size: .
cdr3_aa: CASTHRDREETQYF
cdr3_nt: TGTGCCAGCACCCATAGAGACAGGGAAGAGACCCAGTACTTC

j_call: TRBJ2-3
d_call: TRBD2
v_call: TRBV28
clone_size: .
cdr3_aa: CASPASGRPTSTDTQYF
cdr3_nt: TGTGCCAGCCCCGCTAGCGGGAGACCAACTAGCACAGATACGCAGTATTTT

j_call: TRBJ1-1
d_call: .
v_call: TRBV6-5
clone_size: .
cdr3_aa: CASSYSSREGEAFF
cdr3_nt: TGTGCCAGCAGTTACTCGAGTAGGGAGGGTGAAGCTTTCTTT

j_call: TRBJ2-1
d_call: .
v_call: TRBV25-1
clone_size: .
cdr3_aa: CASSEVFITGGDNEQFF
cdr3_nt: TGTGCCAGCAGTGAAGTGTTTATTACAGGGGGGGACAATGAGCAGTTCTTC

j_call: TRBJ1-1
d_call: .
v_call: TRBV7-3
clone_size: .
cdr3_aa: CATAQQSNTEAFF
cdr3_nt: TGTGCCACCGCCCAACAATCGAACACTGAAGCTTTCTTT

j_call: TRBJ2-4
d_call: TRBD1
v_call: TRBV27
clone_size: .
cdr3_aa: CASSLATGAENIQYF
cdr3_nt: TGTGCCAGCAGTTTAGCGACAGGGGCCGAAAACATTCAGTACTTC

j_call: TRBJ1-1
d_call: TRBD1
v_call: TRBV7-2
clone_size: .
cdr3_aa: CASSSTGGLTEAFF
cdr3_nt: TGTGCCAGCAGTTCCACAGGGGGTCTCACTGAAGCTTTCTTT

j_call: TRBJ2-5
d_call: .
v_call: TRBV2
clone_size: .
cdr3_aa: CASSNGQYQETQYF
cdr3_nt: TGTGCCAGCAGCAACGGACAGTACCAAGAGACCCAGTACTTC

j_call: TRBJ2-1
d_call: .
v_call: TRBV5-8
clone_size: .
cdr3_aa: CASSLGLTYNEQFF
cdr3_nt: TGTGCCAGCAGCTTGGGACTGACCTACAATGAGCAGTTCTTC

j_call: TRBJ2-3
d_call: .
v_call: TRBV4-2
clone_size: few
cdr3_aa: CASSQGRGEPDTQYF
cdr3_nt: TGTGCCAGCAGCCAAGGCAGGGGTGAACCAGATACGCAGTATTTT

j_call: TRBJ2-3
d_call: .
v_call: TRBV6-5
clone_size: .
cdr3_aa: CASGSPGRDTQYF
cdr3_nt: TGTGCCAGCGGCTCCCCGGGGAGAGATACGCAGTATTTT

j_call: TRBJ1-1
d_call: .
v_call: TRBV6-5
clone_size: .
cdr3_aa: CASSYRKGRITDEAFF
cdr3_nt: TGTGCCAGCAGTTACAGAAAGGGTCGGATTACGGATGAAGCTTTCTTT

j_call: TRBJ2-7
d_call: .
v_call: TRBV6-1
clone_size: .
cdr3_aa: CASSEGSPSSYEQYF
cdr3_nt: TGTGCCAGCAGTGAAGGTTCCCCCAGCTCCTACGAGCAGTACTTC

j_call: TRBJ1-1
d_call: .
v_call: TRBV21-1
clone_size: .
cdr3_aa: CASSNPLNTEAFF
cdr3_nt: TGTGCCAGCAGCAATCCACTGAACACTGAAGCTTTCTTT

j_call: TRBJ2-7
d_call: TRBD1
v_call: TRBV4-2
clone_size: .
cdr3_aa: CASSQDRTGTYEQYF
cdr3_nt: TGTGCCAGCAGCCAAGATAGGACAGGTACCTACGAGCAGTACTTC

j_call: TRBJ2-7
d_call: .
v_call: TRBV11-2
clone_size: .
cdr3_aa: CASSSPVGPLIYEQYF
cdr3_nt: TGTGCCAGCAGCTCCCCGGTTGGTCCCTTAATCTACGAGCAGTACTTC

j_call: TRBJ1-5
d_call: .
v_call: TRBV12-3/TRBV12-4
clone_size: .
cdr3_aa: CASSLRNQPQHF
cdr3_nt: TGTGCCAGCAGTTTACGTAATCAGCCCCAGCATTTT

j_call: TRBJ1-1
d_call: .
v_call: TRBV28
clone_size: .
cdr3_aa: CASTQPGDTEAFF
cdr3_nt: TGTGCCAGCACCCAACCTGGGGACACTGAAGCTTTCTTT

j_call: TRBJ1-5
d_call: .
v_call: TRBV21-1
clone_size: .
cdr3_aa: CASKGAMGDIGCNQPQHF
cdr3_nt: TGTGCCAGCAAGGGGGCTATGGGGGATATTGGTTGTAATCAGCCCCAGCATTTT

j_call: TRBJ1-5
d_call: .
v_call: TRBV27
clone_size: .
cdr3_aa: CASSQQGTNQPQHF
cdr3_nt: TGTGCCAGCAGTCAACAGGGTACGAATCAGCCCCAGCATTTT

j_call: TRBJ2-1
d_call: TRBD2
v_call: TRBV19
clone_size: .
cdr3_aa: CASSITSGRYNEQFF
cdr3_nt: TGTGCCAGTAGTATTACGAGCGGGAGGTACAATGAGCAGTTCTTC

j_call: TRBJ1-1
d_call: .
v_call: TRBV3-1/TRBV3-2
clone_size: .
cdr3_aa: CASSHHTGNTEAFF
cdr3_nt: TGTGCCAGCAGCCATCATACGGGGAACACTGAAGCTTTCTTT

j_call: TRBJ2-1
d_call: TRBD2
v_call: TRBV5-1
clone_size: .
cdr3_aa: CASSSPGLGFNEQFF
cdr3_nt: TGCGCCAGCAGCTCGCCGGGACTAGGGTTCAATGAGCAGTTCTTC

j_call: TRBJ2-1
d_call: .
v_call: TRBV5-1
clone_size: .
cdr3_aa: CASSLEFRGAGDNEQFF
cdr3_nt: TGCGCCAGCAGCTTGGAGTTTCGCGGGGCAGGCGACAATGAGCAGTTCTTC

j_call: TRBJ1-6
d_call: TRBD1
v_call: TRBV27
clone_size: .
cdr3_aa: CASSPRTGLVSPLHF
cdr3_nt: TGTGCCAGCAGTCCCCGGACAGGGTTAGTTTCACCCCTCCACTTT

j_call: TRBJ2-7
d_call: .
v_call: TRBV27
clone_size: few
cdr3_aa: CASSSLETYEQYF
cdr3_nt: TGTGCCAGCAGTTCCTTGGAGACCTACGAGCAGTACTTC

j_call: TRBJ1-2
d_call: .
v_call: TRBV5-1
clone_size: .
cdr3_aa: CASSAQGNYGYTF
cdr3_nt: TGCGCCAGCAGCGCTCAGGGCAACTATGGCTACACCTTC

j_call: TRBJ1-4
d_call: .
v_call: TRBV5-1
clone_size: .
cdr3_aa: CASSLDSEKLFF
cdr3_nt: TGCGCCAGCAGCTTGGACAGTGAAAAACTGTTTTTT

j_call: TRBJ2-1
d_call: .
v_call: TRBV7-8
clone_size: .
cdr3_aa: CASRGHRSYNEQFF
cdr3_nt: TGTGCCAGCAGGGGGCATAGGTCCTACAATGAGCAGTTCTTC

j_call: TRBJ1-6
d_call: TRBD1
v_call: TRBV12-3/TRBV12-4
clone_size: .
cdr3_aa: CASSSQGGSPLHF
cdr3_nt: TGTGCCAGCAGTTCACAGGGGGGTTCACCCCTCCACTTT

j_call: TRBJ2-7
d_call: .
v_call: TRBV29-1
clone_size: few
cdr3_aa: CSVGAGPAYEQYF
cdr3_nt: TGCAGCGTTGGCGCAGGGCCGGCTTACGAGCAGTACTTC

j_call: TRBJ2-2
d_call: .
v_call: TRBV27
clone_size: .
cdr3_aa: CASSGTAGHTGELFF
cdr3_nt: TGTGCCAGCAGCGGGACCGCCGGTCACACCGGGGAGCTGTTTTTT

j_call: TRBJ2-7
d_call: TRBD2
v_call: TRBV7-2
clone_size: once
cdr3_aa: CASSLWGLAGEQYF
cdr3_nt: TGTGCCAGCAGCCTCTGGGGACTAGCGGGGGAGCAGTACTTC

j_call: TRBJ2-2
d_call: TRBD2
v_call: TRBV4-3
clone_size: .
cdr3_aa: CASSRLAGNTGELFF
cdr3_nt: TGCGCCAGCAGCCGACTAGCGGGGAACACCGGGGAGCTGTTTTTT

j_call: TRBJ1-1
d_call: .
v_call: TRBV29-1
clone_size: .
cdr3_aa: CSVANDVAFF
cdr3_nt: TGCAGCGTTGCGAATGATGTTGCTTTCTTT

j_call: TRBJ2-5
d_call: .
v_call: TRBV19
clone_size: .
cdr3_aa: CASSDSPGYQETQYF
cdr3_nt: TGTGCCAGTAGCGACTCCCCGGGATACCAAGAGACCCAGTACTTC

j_call: TRBJ2-7
d_call: .
v_call: TRBV7-8
clone_size: .
cdr3_aa: CASSLDRLGTYEQYF
cdr3_nt: TGTGCCAGCAGCTTAGACAGATTGGGCACCTACGAGCAGTACTTC

j_call: TRBJ1-2
d_call: .
v_call: TRBV7-8
clone_size: .
cdr3_aa: CASSLGGGVFYYGYTF
cdr3_nt: TGTGCCAGCAGCTTAGGCGGTGGAGTCTTTTACTATGGCTACACCTTC

j_call: TRBJ2-7
d_call: TRBD1
v_call: TRBV24-1
clone_size: .
cdr3_aa: CATSAKTGGTYEQYF
cdr3_nt: TGTGCCACCAGTGCGAAGACAGGGGGGACCTACGAGCAGTACTTC

j_call: TRBJ1-6
d_call: TRBD1
v_call: TRBV5-1
clone_size: .
cdr3_aa: CASSYGQGAVTLHF
cdr3_nt: TGCGCCAGCAGTTACGGACAGGGGGCTGTGACCCTCCACTTT

j_call: TRBJ1-2
d_call: .
v_call: TRBV5-6
clone_size: few
cdr3_aa: CASSLSGGDGYTF
cdr3_nt: TGTGCCAGCAGCTTGTCGGGGGGCGATGGCTACACCTTC

j_call: TRBJ1-1
d_call: .
v_call: TRBV7-9
clone_size: .
cdr3_aa: CASSPDWNTEAFF
cdr3_nt: TGTGCCAGCAGCCCCGACTGGAACACTGAAGCTTTCTTT

j_call: TRBJ2-1
d_call: TRBD2
v_call: TRBV27
clone_size: once
cdr3_aa: CASSRLAGTNEQFF
cdr3_nt: TGTGCCAGCAGCAGACTAGCGGGGACCAATGAGCAGTTCTTC

j_call: TRBJ2-3
d_call: TRBD2
v_call: TRBV14
clone_size: .
cdr3_aa: CASSQGSTSGNTDTQYF
cdr3_nt: TGTGCCAGCAGCCAAGGATCGACTAGCGGAAACACAGATACGCAGTATTTT

j_call: TRBJ1-4
d_call: .
v_call: TRBV7-6
clone_size: .
cdr3_aa: CASSSEAGSNEKLFF
cdr3_nt: TGTGCCAGCAGCTCCGAGGCCGGGTCTAATGAAAAACTGTTTTTT

j_call: TRBJ2-1
d_call: TRBD1
v_call: TRBV6-5
clone_size: once
cdr3_aa: CASSPDRGVGNEQFF
cdr3_nt: TGTGCCAGCAGCCCCGACAGGGGGGTAGGCAATGAGCAGTTCTTC

j_call: TRBJ2-5
d_call: .
v_call: TRBV7-9
clone_size: .
cdr3_aa: CASSGNRGGEETQYF
cdr3_nt: TGTGCCAGCAGCGGAAACAGGGGAGGAGAAGAGACCCAGTACTTC